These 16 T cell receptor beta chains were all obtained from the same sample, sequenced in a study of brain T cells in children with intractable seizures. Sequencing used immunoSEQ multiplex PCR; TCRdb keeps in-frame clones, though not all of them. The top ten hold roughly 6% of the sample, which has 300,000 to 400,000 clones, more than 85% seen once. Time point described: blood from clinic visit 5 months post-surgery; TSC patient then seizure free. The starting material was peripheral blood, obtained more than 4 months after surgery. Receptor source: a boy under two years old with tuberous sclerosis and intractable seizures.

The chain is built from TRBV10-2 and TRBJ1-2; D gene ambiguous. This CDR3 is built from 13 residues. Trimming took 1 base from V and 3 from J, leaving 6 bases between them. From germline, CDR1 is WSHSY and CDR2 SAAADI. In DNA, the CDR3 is TGCGCCAGCAGTGAGTTCGGGGACTATGGCTACACCTTC. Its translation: CASSEFGDYGYTF.

The CDR3, as DNA: TGTGCCAGCTCCCTAAAAGAAAACACCATATATTTT. Its translation: CASSLKENTIYF. V usage is TRBV18 and J usage is TRBJ1-3; D remains unclear. Germline values: CDR1 KGHSH, CDR2 LQKENI. V lost 6 bases and J lost 6, with 9 bases in between. The CDR3 is 12 amino acids.

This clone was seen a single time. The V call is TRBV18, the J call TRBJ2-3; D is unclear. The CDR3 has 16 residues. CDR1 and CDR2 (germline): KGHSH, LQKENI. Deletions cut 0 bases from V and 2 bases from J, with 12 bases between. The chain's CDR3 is CASSPPGSYSTDTQYF. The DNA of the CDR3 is TGTGCCAGCTCACCACCCGGTTCCTATTCCACAGATACGCAGTATTTT.

The CDR3 nucleotides read TGTGCCAGCACCGGCCGTGATAACTATGGCTACACCTTC. It is translated as CASTGRDNYGYTF. The rearrangement uses TRBV6-5 and TRBJ1-2; D gene unclear. Trimming shortened V by 7 bases and J by 1 base, and 10 bases separated the two germline ends. The CDR3 has 13 amino acids. In germline, CDR1 is MNHEY, CDR2 SVGAGI.

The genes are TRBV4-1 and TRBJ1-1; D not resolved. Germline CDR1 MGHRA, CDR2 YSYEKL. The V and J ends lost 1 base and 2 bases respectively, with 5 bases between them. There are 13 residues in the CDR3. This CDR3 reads CASSQGYNTEAFF. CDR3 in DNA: TGCGCCAGCAGCCAAGGATACAACACTGAAGCTTTCTTT.

Written as DNA, the CDR3 is TGTGCCAGCAGCTTGGAACAGGGGAAGGTCTCTAATGAAAAACTGTTTTTT. As protein: CASSLEQGKVSNEKLFF. The rearrangement links TRBV5-5 to TRBJ1-4; 7 nucleotides align to TRBD1. The CDR3 is 17 residues long. After removal of 0 bases from V and 3 bases from J, the junction contained 8 bases not matched to a gene. Germline CDR1 reads SGHKS; CDR2 reads YYEKEE (reference sequence).

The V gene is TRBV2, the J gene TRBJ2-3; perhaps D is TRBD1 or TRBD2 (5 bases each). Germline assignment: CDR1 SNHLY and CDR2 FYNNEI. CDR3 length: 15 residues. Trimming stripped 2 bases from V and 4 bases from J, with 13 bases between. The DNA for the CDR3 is TGTGCCAGCAGTGAACGGGGACGTGGCGCAGATACGCAGTATTTT. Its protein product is CASSERGRGADTQYF.

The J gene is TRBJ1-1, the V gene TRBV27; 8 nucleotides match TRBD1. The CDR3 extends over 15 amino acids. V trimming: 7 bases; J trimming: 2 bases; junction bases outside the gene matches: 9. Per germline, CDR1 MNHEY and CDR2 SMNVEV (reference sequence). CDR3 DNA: TGTGCCAGCACCGTAACAGGGGGGGGAAACACTGAAGCTTTCTTT. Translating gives CASTVTGGGNTEAFF.

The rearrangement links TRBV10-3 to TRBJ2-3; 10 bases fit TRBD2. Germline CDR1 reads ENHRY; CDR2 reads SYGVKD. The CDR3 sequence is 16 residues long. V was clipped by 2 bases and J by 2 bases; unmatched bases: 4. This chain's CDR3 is CAISEGLADHTDTQYF. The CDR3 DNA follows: TGTGCCATCAGTGAGGGACTAGCGGACCACACAGATACGCAGTATTTT.

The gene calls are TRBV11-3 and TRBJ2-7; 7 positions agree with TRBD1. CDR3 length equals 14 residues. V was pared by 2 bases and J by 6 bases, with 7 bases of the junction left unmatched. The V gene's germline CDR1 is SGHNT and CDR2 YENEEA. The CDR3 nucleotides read TGTGCCAGCAGCTTAATTGGGACAGTAGGCGAGCAGTACTTC. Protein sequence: CASSLIGTVGEQYF.

The CDR3 loop is CASSQKGDSNQPQHF. In DNA form, the CDR3 reads TGTGCCAGCAGCCAAAAGGGAGATAGCAATCAGCCCCAGCATTTT. The chain has TRBV4-2 and TRBJ1-5; no clear D. From germline, CDR1 is LGHNA and CDR2 YNFKEQ. This CDR3 is built from 15 residues. The V end lost 2 bases, the J end lost 0 bases, and 8 bases lay between the germline ends.

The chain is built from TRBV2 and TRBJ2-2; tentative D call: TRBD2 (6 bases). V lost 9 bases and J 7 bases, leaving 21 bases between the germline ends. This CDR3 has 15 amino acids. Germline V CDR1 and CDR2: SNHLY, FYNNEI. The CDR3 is CASSWFVWRGGELFF. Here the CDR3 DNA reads TGTGCCAGTTCTTGGTTTGTGTGGAGGGGCGGGGAGCTGTTTTTT. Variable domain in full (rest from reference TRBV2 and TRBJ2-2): EPEVTQTPSHQVTQMGQEVILRCVPISNHLYFYWYRQILGQKVEFLVSFYNNEISEKSEIFDDQFSVERPDGSNFTLKIRSTKLEDSAMYFCASSWFVWRGGELFFGEGSRLTVL.

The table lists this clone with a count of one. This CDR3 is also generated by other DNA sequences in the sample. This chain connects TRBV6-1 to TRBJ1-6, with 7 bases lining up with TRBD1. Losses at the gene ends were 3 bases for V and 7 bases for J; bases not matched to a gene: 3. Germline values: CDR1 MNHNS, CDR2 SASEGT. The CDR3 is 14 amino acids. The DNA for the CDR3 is TGTGCCAGCAGTGAGGGACAGACAAATTCACCCCTCCACTTT. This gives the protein CASSEGQTNSPLHF.

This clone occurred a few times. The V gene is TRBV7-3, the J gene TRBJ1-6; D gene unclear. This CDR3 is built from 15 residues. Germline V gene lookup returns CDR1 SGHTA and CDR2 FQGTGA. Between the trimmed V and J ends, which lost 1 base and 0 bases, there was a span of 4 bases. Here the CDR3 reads CASSLKGSYNSPLHF. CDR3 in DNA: TGTGCCAGCAGCTTAAAAGGCTCCTATAATTCACCCCTCCACTTT. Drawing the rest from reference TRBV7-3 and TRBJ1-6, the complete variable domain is GAGVSQTPSNKVTEKGKYVELRCDPISGHTALYWYRQSLGQGPEFLIYFQGTGAADDSGLPNDRFFAVRPEGSVSTLKIQRTERGDSAVYLCASSLKGSYNSPLHFGNGTRLTVT.

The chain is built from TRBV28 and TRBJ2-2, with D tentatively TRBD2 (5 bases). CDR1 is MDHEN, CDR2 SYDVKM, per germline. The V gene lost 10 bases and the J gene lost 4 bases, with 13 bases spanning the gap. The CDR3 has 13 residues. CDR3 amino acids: CATQGSATGELFF. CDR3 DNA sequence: TGTGCCACCCAAGGGAGTGCCACCGGGGAGCTGTTTTTT.

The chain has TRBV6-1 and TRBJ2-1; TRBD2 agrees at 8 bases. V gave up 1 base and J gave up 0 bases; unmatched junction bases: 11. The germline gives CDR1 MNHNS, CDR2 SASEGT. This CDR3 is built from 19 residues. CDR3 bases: TGTGCCAGCAGTGAAGACTTGGCTAGCGGGTACAGCTCCTACAATGAGCAGTTCTTC. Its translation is CASSEDLASGYSSYNEQFF.